One and the same sample provided the 13 T cell receptor beta chains below, sequenced in a study of T-cell reconstitution after alpha-beta-depleted transplantation in children. As it was prepared, the TCRbeta library received unique molecular identifiers. One entry per CDR3 protein results from TCRdb running MiXCR on the PCR reads. The sample has about 610,000 distinct CDR3 sequences, roughly 10% seen once. The input for sequencing was PBMCs from the stem cell graft donor, taken from the stem cell graft. These receptors were collected from a human donor who donated a stem cell graft to a child with acute myeloid leukemia.

The chain combines TRBV7-3 with TRBJ1-2, with a weak D call TRBD1 (5 bases). V was pared by 5 bases and J by 8 bases, with 18 bases between. CDR1 and CDR2 from the germline V gene are SGHTA and FQGTGA. CDR3 length: 14 amino acids. The CDR3 sequence is CASSPAVGPRGYTF. In nucleotides, the CDR3 is TGTGCCAGCAGCCCCGCCGTGGGACCGCGAGGCTACACCTTC.

There are a few counts of this clonotype. V is TRBV9 and J is TRBJ2-1; possibly TRBD2 for D (5 bases). CDR1 and CDR2 (germline): SGDLS, YYNGEE. Deletions cut 10 bases from V and 0 bases from J, with 14 bases between. The CDR3 contains 14 residues. The CDR3 nucleotides are TGTGCCCTATGGAGCGGCCCCTCCTACAATGAGCAGTTCTTC. Translating gives CALWSGPSYNEQFF.

This chain links TRBV29-1 with TRBJ2-3; possible D gene TRBD2, 5 bases. This CDR3 has 14 amino acids. With 4 bases removed from V and 4 bases from J, the gap between germline ends came to 15 bases. In germline, CDR1 is SQVTM, CDR2 ANQGSEA. The CDR3 bases are TGCAGCGTTGTAGTGGACCAGAGGGCAGATACGCAGTATTTT. Amino acid sequence: CSVVVDQRADTQYF.

The chain couples TRBV12-3 or TRBV12-4 to TRBJ2-7; D gene ambiguous. With 1 base removed from V and 3 bases from J, the gap between germline ends came to 7 bases. The CDR3 extends over 13 amino acids. The CDR3 bases are TGTGCCAGCAGTTTAGAACCTAGCTACGAGCAGTACTTC. Protein product: CASSLEPSYEQYF.

The table lists this clonotype with a few counts. The chain couples TRBV6-2 or TRBV6-3 to TRBJ2-1, with TRBD2 matching over 11 bases. The V segment lost 5 bases and the J segment 9 bases; nucleotides outside the gene matches: 12. CDR1 is MNHEY, CDR2 SVGEGT, per germline. The CDR3 has 16 residues. Written as DNA, the CDR3 is TGTGCCAGCAGTCGACCAACTAGCGGGAGAACGGTTGAGCAGTTCTTC. It encodes CASSRPTSGRTVEQFF.

The rearrangement joins TRBV12-3 or TRBV12-4 to TRBJ2-3; D is unresolved. The V gene lost 6 bases and the J gene lost 7 bases, with 8 bases spanning the gap. The CDR3 has 11 amino acids. CDR3 in amino acids: CASREGNTQYF. For the CDR3, the DNA is TGTGCCAGCAGGGAAGGAAATACGCAGTATTTT.

This clonotype has at least ten counts. The CDR3 reads CASSFTDRVNTEAFF. The CDR3 DNA follows: TGTGCCAGCAGTTTCACGGACAGGGTGAACACTGAAGCTTTCTTT. The chain combines TRBV6-5 with TRBJ1-1; TRBD1 matches 8 bases. The ends lost 4 bases at V and 0 bases at J; junction bases unmatched: 4. There are 15 residues in the CDR3. Germline lookup yields CDR1 MNHEY and CDR2 SVGAGI.

This clonotype came up a few times. The rearrangement links TRBV24-1 to TRBJ1-1, with D possibly being TRBD1 (5 bases). V was cut by 3 bases and J by 1 base, with 11 bases left in between. The V gene's germline CDR1 is KGHDR and CDR2 SFDVKD. This CDR3 comprises 15 residues. This CDR3 is CATSDPRAGNTEAFF. CDR3 nucleotides: TGTGCCACCAGTGATCCCAGGGCGGGGAACACTGAAGCTTTCTTT.

In this sample, this clonotype turned up many times. The CDR3: CSPKGMGGQETQYF. DNA of the CDR3: TGCAGTCCCAAAGGCATGGGGGGGCAAGAGACCCAGTACTTC. The V and J genes are TRBV20-1 and TRBJ2-5; the match to TRBD2 covers 7 bases. The germline V gene has CDR1 DFQATT and CDR2 SNEGSKA (reference sequence). J gave up 2 bases and V 8 bases, and 11 bases lay outside the gene matches. The CDR3 sequence is 14 residues long.

This clonotype was seen at least ten times. The CDR3 nucleotides read TGTGCCAGCAGCTTAACAGGCGGGACTTACAATGAGCAGTTCTTC. Amino acid sequence: CASSLTGGTYNEQFF. The rearrangement links TRBV7-3 to TRBJ2-1; maybe TRBD2 (6 bases). Trimming took off 0 bases at V and 4 bases at J, with 10 bases between the two ends. CDR1 is SGHTA and CDR2 is FQGTGA in the germline V gene. This CDR3 region has 15 residues. Supplemented by reference TRBV7-3 and TRBJ2-1, the full variable domain reads GAGVSQTPSNKVTEKGKYVELRCDPISGHTALYWYRQSLGQGPEFLIYFQGTGAADDSGLPNDRFFAVRPEGSVSTLKIQRTERGDSAVYLCASSLTGGTYNEQFFGPGTRLTVL.

The chain links TRBV20-1 to TRBJ2-7, with a weak D call TRBD2 (6 bases). V lost 5 bases and J 3 bases, leaving 20 bases between the germline ends. The V gene's germline CDR1 is DFQATT and CDR2 SNEGSKA (reference sequence). The CDR3 covers 15 residues. CDR3 protein: CSAPSGAGYDYEQYF. The CDR3 region has the DNA TGCAGTGCTCCTTCCGGGGCGGGATATGACTACGAGCAGTACTTC.

This chain links TRBV18 with TRBJ2-2; 12 positions match TRBD2. The V gene end was trimmed by 3 bases and the J gene end by 1 base; junction bases not matched to a gene: 6. The CDR3 sequence is 18 residues long. CDR1 is KGHSH and CDR2 is LQKENI in the germline V gene. CDR3 residues: CASSPRLAGDKNTGELFF. In DNA, the CDR3 is TGTGCCAGCTCACCCAGACTAGCGGGAGACAAGAACACCGGGGAGCTGTTTTTT.

This rearrangement joins TRBV24-1 to TRBJ2-3; D could derive from TRBD1 or TRBD2 (5 bases each). Between the trimmed V and J ends, which lost 2 bases and 6 bases, there was a span of 20 bases. The germline CDR1 and CDR2 sequences are KGHDR and SFDVKD. This CDR3 is 17 amino acids long. As DNA, the CDR3 is TGTGCCACCAGTGATTCTGCAGGCTTTGGTGGGACGGATACGCAGTATTTT. Protein: CATSDSAGFGGTDTQYF.